The 19 T cell receptor beta chains listed next were all sequenced from one sample in a study of T cell responses to AZD1222 COVID-19 vaccine. The method was immunoSEQ multiplex PCR; TCRdb's version includes in-frame clones alone and lacks a portion of them. The sample yields approximately 190,000 clones, about nine tenths seen once. Sequences were derived from peripheral blood, sampled on day 0 of MenACWY control vaccination. These receptors all stem from an adult in good health.

The CDR3 nucleotides are TGTGCCAGCAGCTCACTGGGAGGGAAGAACACTGAAGCTTTCTTT. It codes for CASSSLGGKNTEAFF. The V gene is TRBV5-5, the J gene TRBJ1-1, with unresolved D. CDR3 length equals 15 residues. V was clipped by 3 bases and J by 1 base, with 13 bases between them. From germline, CDR1 is SGHKS and CDR2 YYEKEE (reference sequence).

This clone was recorded only once. The V gene is TRBV5-4, the J gene TRBJ1-1; 8 positions agree with TRBD1. After removal of 6 bases from V and 0 bases from J, the junction contained 10 bases not matched to a gene. The CDR3 has 16 amino acids. In germline, CDR1 is SGHNT, CDR2 YYREEE (reference sequence). The CDR3 sequence is CASTPVTGEVNTEAFF. The CDR3 coding sequence is TGTGCCAGCACGCCTGTGACAGGGGAGGTGAACACTGAAGCTTTCTTT. Filled out from reference TRBV5-4 and TRBJ1-1, the complete variable domain reads ETGVTQSPTHLIKTRGQQVTLRCSSQSGHNTVSWYQQALGQGPQFIFQYYREEENGRGNFPPRFSGLQFPNYSSELNVNALELDDSALYLCASTPVTGEVNTEAFFGQGTRLTVV.

The chain employs TRBV27 and TRBJ1-2; TRBD1 might be the D (6 bases). Germline loops: CDR1 MNHEY, CDR2 SMNVEV (reference sequence). The CDR3 is 13 amino acids. The ends were cut back, 4 bases at V and 5 bases at J, with 11 bases in the middle. CDR3 loop: CASSWGPGYGYTF. CDR3 DNA sequence: TGTGCCAGCAGTTGGGGGCCGGGGTATGGCTACACCTTC.

This rearrangement joins TRBV10-2 to TRBJ2-2; D is uncertain. Looked up from germline, CDR1 is WSHSY and CDR2 is SAAADI. With 8 bases removed from V and 5 bases from J, the gap between germline ends came to 6 bases. This CDR3 is built from 11 residues. The CDR3 loop is CASGLTGELFF. Here the CDR3 DNA reads TGCGCCAGCGGTCTGACCGGGGAGCTGTTTTTT.

The CDR3 bases are TGTGCCAGCAGCTCCTGGGTTGGACAAAACAATGAGCAGTTCTTC. Translating it yields CASSSWVGQNNEQFF. The chain is built from TRBV7-3 and TRBJ2-1; a weak D match, TRBD1 (5 bases). Between the trimmed V and J ends, which lost 4 bases and 5 bases, there was a span of 15 bases. The germline CDR1 and CDR2 sequences are SGHTA and FQGTGA. The CDR3 spans 15 residues.

The rearrangement links TRBV2 to TRBJ2-6; D possibly corresponds to TRBD2 (6 bases). The germline V gene encodes CDR1 SNHLY and CDR2 FYNNEI. The CDR3 is 16 residues long. V lost 4 bases to trimming and J lost 0 bases, with 10 bases between them. As DNA, the CDR3 is TGTGCCAGCAGTGCCCGGGGGAACTCTGGGGCCAACGTCCTGACTTTC. It specifies CASSARGNSGANVLTF.

The rearrangement links TRBV5-1 to TRBJ2-2, with D tentatively TRBD1 (5 bases). CDR1 is SGHRS, CDR2 YFSETQ, per germline. Between the trimmed V and J ends, which lost 2 bases and 4 bases, there was a span of 12 bases. This CDR3 spans 15 amino acids. CDR3 protein: CASSLLGPTTGELFF. DNA for the CDR3: TGCGCCAGCAGCTTACTGGGGCCAACCACCGGGGAGCTGTTTTTT.

V and J are TRBV9 and TRBJ1-4; unclear D gene. There are 13 residues in the CDR3. Germline V lookup: CDR1 SGDLS, CDR2 YYNGEE. Trimming pared 5 bases from V and 0 bases from J, leaving 5 bases between. The CDR3 DNA is TGTGCCAGCAGTAAATCAACTAATGAAAAACTGTTTTTT. Translation gives CASSKSTNEKLFF.

V gene TRBV2 combines with J gene TRBJ2-3; tentatively, D is TRBD1 or TRBD2 (6 bases each). Germline V gene data show CDR1 as SNHLY and CDR2 as FYNNEI. This CDR3 comprises 15 residues. V shed 6 bases and J shed 4 bases, with 17 bases lying between them. CDR3 bases: TGTGCCAGCAGGCTGGACAGAGGAGGGGCAGATACGCAGTATTTT. Protein product: CASRLDRGGADTQYF.

The CDR3 loop is CASSIGTSGSRDTQYF. Written as DNA, the CDR3 is TGCGCCAGCAGCATCGGGACTAGCGGGAGTCGGGATACGCAGTATTTT. The rearrangement uses TRBV5-1 and TRBJ2-3; 14 positions agree with TRBD2. The CDR3 consists of 16 residues. V shed 4 bases and J 6 bases; nucleotides not matched to a gene: 7. CDR1 and CDR2 from the germline V gene are SGHRS and YFSETQ. The variable domain in full, completed from reference TRBV5-1 and TRBJ2-3, reads KAGVTQTPRYLIKTRGQQVTLSCSPISGHRSVSWYQQTPGQGLQFLFEYFSETQRNKGNFPGRFSGRQFSNSRSEMNVSTLELGDSALYLCASSIGTSGSRDTQYFGPGTRLTVL.

The chain carries TRBV19 and TRBJ2-7; TRBD1 matches at 8 bases. Trimming took 5 bases from V and 3 from J; bases not matched to a gene: 3. From germline, CDR1 is LNHDA and CDR2 SQIVND (reference sequence). CDR3 length: 13 residues. CDR3 DNA sequence: TGTGCCAGTAGTGCCGGGACAGGCTACGAGCAGTACTTC. Translating it yields CASSAGTGYEQYF. Combining the CDR3 with reference TRBV19 and TRBJ2-7 gives the whole variable domain DGGITQSPKYLFRKEGQNVTLSCEQNLNHDAMYWYRQDPGQGLRLIYYSQIVNDFQKGDIAEGYSVSREKKESFPLTVTSAQKNPTAFYLCASSAGTGYEQYFGPGTRLTVT.

The rearrangement links TRBV19 to TRBJ2-3, with D unresolved. V lost 0 bases and J 4 bases, leaving 5 bases between the germline ends. The CDR3 contains 13 residues. Germline CDR1 and CDR2: LNHDA and SQIVND (reference sequence). CDR3 coding DNA: TGTGCCAGTAGTATAGAACTTTCAGATACGCAGTATTTT. It translates to CASSIELSDTQYF.

The genes are TRBV5-6 and TRBJ2-7, with 8 bases that match TRBD1. CDR1 and CDR2 (germline): SGHDT, YYEEEE. The junction had 8 bases not matched to a gene; V was cut back by 0 bases and J by 6 bases. This CDR3 spans 15 amino acids. The CDR3 DNA reads as TGTGCCAGCAGCTTGGAGGGCCAGGGGGCTACCGAGCAGTACTTC. It yields the protein CASSLEGQGATEQYF.

The V and J genes are TRBV4-3 and TRBJ1-6; D gene unclear. Germline assignment: CDR1 LGHNA and CDR2 YSLEER. There are 15 residues in the CDR3. V lost 0 bases, J lost 6 bases, and 9 bases lay in between. The CDR3 DNA follows: TGCGCCAGCAGCCAAGATTCCGGGCTTAATTCACCCCTCCACTTT. Protein product: CASSQDSGLNSPLHF.

A remark on this clone: Other nucleotide sequences from this sample produce the same CDR3. The chain has TRBV5-1 and TRBJ1-1, with unresolved D. The CDR3 extends over 13 amino acids. Germline CDR1 reads SGHRS; CDR2 reads YFSETQ. V lost 0 bases, J lost 1 base, and 4 bases lay in between. The CDR3 here is CASSLAENTEAFF. DNA of the CDR3: TGCGCCAGCAGCTTGGCAGAGAACACTGAAGCTTTCTTT.

This chain joins TRBV27 and TRBJ2-3; the D call may be TRBD1 or TRBD2 (5 bases each). In germline, CDR1 is MNHEY, CDR2 SMNVEV (reference sequence). V was shortened by 5 bases and J by 3 bases, with 15 bases between the two germline ends. This CDR3 contains 15 residues. The CDR3 loop reads CASSTGTRLTDTQYF. The CDR3, as DNA: TGTGCCAGCAGTACCGGGACCAGACTGACAGATACGCAGTATTTT.

The chain recombines TRBV19 with TRBJ1-5, with TRBD1 identical over 7 bases. J was trimmed by 6 bases and V by 10 bases; bases with no gene match: 18. CDR3 length equals 16 residues. The V gene's germline CDR1 is LNHDA and CDR2 SQIVND (reference sequence). This chain's CDR3 is CATARGQSLGSQPQHF. CDR3 nucleotides: TGTGCCACAGCACGGGGACAGTCACTGGGCAGTCAGCCCCAGCATTTT. Looking up the rest from reference TRBV19 and TRBJ1-5 gives the full variable domain: DGGITQSPKYLFRKEGQNVTLSCEQNLNHDAMYWYRQDPGQGLRLIYYSQIVNDFQKGDIAEGYSVSREKKESFPLTVTSAQKNPTAFYLCATARGQSLGSQPQHFGDGTRLSIL.

The gene calls are TRBV5-4 and TRBJ2-2; a weak D match, TRBD1 (5 bases). Germline values: CDR1 SGHNT, CDR2 YYREEE (reference sequence). This CDR3 has 15 residues. Between the trimmed V and J ends, which lost 0 bases and 7 bases, there was a span of 13 bases. The chain's CDR3 is CASSLVGAQGGELFF. The CDR3 DNA follows: TGTGCCAGCAGCTTGGTAGGCGCTCAGGGCGGGGAGCTGTTTTTT.

The chain recombines TRBV15 with TRBJ2-5; 8 bases line up with TRBD2. The germline gives CDR1 LNHNV, CDR2 YYDKDF (reference sequence). The CDR3 covers 15 residues. Trimming at V came to 4 bases and at J to 5 bases, leaving 9 bases not matched to a gene. As DNA, the CDR3 is TGTGCCACCAGCAAATTAAGGACTAGCCGGGAGACCCAGTACTTC. Translating gives CATSKLRTSRETQYF. Supplemented by reference TRBV15 and TRBJ2-5, the full variable domain reads DAMVIQNPRYQVTQFGKPVTLSCSQTLNHNVMYWYQQKSSQAPKLLFHYYDKDFNNEADTPDNFQSRRPNTSFCFLDIRSPGLGDTAMYLCATSKLRTSRETQYFGPGTRLLVL.